This entry lists 21 T cell receptor beta chains sequenced from one sample in a study of T cells in Graves' hyperthyroidism and ophthalmopathy. Researchers amplified the TCR beta CDR3 regions from RNA transcripts. TCR CDR3 underwent first-round RT-PCR with the HTBI primer set. A single record per CDR3 protein comes from TCRdb applying MiXCR to the multiplex PCR reads. The sample consists of hundreds of thousands of distinct CDR3 sequences, roughly 15% of them appearing once. Sequencing used blood. The receptors here all came from a woman in her forties with Graves' ophthalmopathy.

This clonotype was counted many times. The rearrangement links TRBV27 to TRBJ2-6; 10 bases are a match to TRBD1. The J segment lost 0 bases and the V segment lost 0 bases, leaving 11 bases of the junction unmatched. Germline CDR1 MNHEY, CDR2 SMNVEV (reference sequence). The CDR3 has 21 residues. Here the CDR3 reads CASSLSGFLGQGTSGANVLTF. DNA for the CDR3: TGTGCCAGCAGTTTATCTGGGTTTCTGGGACAGGGGACCTCTGGGGCCAACGTCCTGACTTTC.

This chain joins TRBV6-2 or TRBV6-3 and TRBJ1-1; D not certain. The CDR3 is 14 residues long. Germline CDR1 reads MNHEY; CDR2 reads SVGEGT. V shed 0 bases and J shed 10 bases, with 15 bases lying between them. The CDR3 nucleotides read TGTGCCAGCAGTTACTCGGCGTTGGTAGGCGTAGCTTTCTTT. As protein: CASSYSALVGVAFF.

At least ten counts were recorded for this clonotype. This chain uses TRBV20-1 with TRBJ1-2; tentatively, D is TRBD1 (5 bases). This CDR3 has 13 residues. V lost 5 bases, J lost 5 bases, and 15 bases lay in between. CDR1 DFQATT and CDR2 SNEGSKA come from the germline V gene (reference sequence). CDR3 in amino acids: CSARGLSLYGYTF. The CDR3 nucleotides are TGCAGTGCTCGGGGGTTGTCGCTGTATGGCTACACCTTC.

This clonotype was seen at least ten times. The J gene is TRBJ2-7, the V gene TRBV7-9; D is unresolved. The CDR3 loop spans 13 amino acids. The germline CDR1 and CDR2 sequences are SEHNR and FQNEAQ (reference sequence). The V end was cut by 1 base, the J end by 7 bases, with 11 bases between. CDR3 sequence (DNA): TGTGCCAGCAGCTTAGGCGCGGACCAGGAGCAGTACTTC. This sequence encodes CASSLGADQEQYF.

This clonotype was detected a few times. V and J are TRBV10-3 and TRBJ2-1; 10 bases fit TRBD2. J was trimmed by 0 bases and V by 4 bases; bases with no gene match: 6. Germline values: CDR1 ENHRY, CDR2 SYGVKD. The CDR3 is 17 residues long. Here the CDR3 DNA reads TGTGCCATCAGTGGGGCGGCTAGCGGGAGCTCCTACAATGAGCAGTTCTTC. Amino acids: CAISGAASGSSYNEQFF.

The sample holds many counts of this clonotype. J is TRBJ1-1 and V is TRBV29-1; D is uncertain. Germline values: CDR1 SQVTM, CDR2 ANQGSEA. Trimming removed 7 bases from V and 5 bases from J, with 14 bases in between. The CDR3 is made up of 12 amino acids. The CDR3 reads CSARRFETEAFF. The CDR3 nucleotides read TGCAGCGCTAGACGGTTCGAGACTGAAGCTTTCTTT.

This clonotype occurred many times. J is TRBJ1-1 and V is TRBV27; 10 bases align to TRBD1. CDR1 and CDR2 (germline): MNHEY, SMNVEV (reference sequence). The CDR3 is 15 residues long. V was clipped by 2 bases and J by 4 bases; unmatched bases: 4. The CDR3 here is CASSLQGQGSTEAFF. The CDR3 nucleotides are TGTGCCAGCAGTTTACAGGGACAGGGGAGCACTGAAGCTTTCTTT.

This clonotype was seen at least ten times. The genes are TRBV28 and TRBJ2-7; 12 bases match TRBD2. Trimming took 3 bases from V and 4 from J; bases not matched to a gene: 7. CDR3 length: 16 amino acids. Germline V CDR1 and CDR2: MDHEN, SYDVKM. As DNA, the CDR3 is TGTGCCAGCAGTTTGGCGGGACTAGCGGGTGAATACGAGCAGTACTTC. This encodes CASSLAGLAGEYEQYF.

This clonotype was picked up many times. Germline is not matched at one junction end, which may reflect a read error. The rearrangement joins TRBV7-7 to TRBJ2-7, with unresolved D. Germline V gene lookup returns CDR1 SSHAT and CDR2 FNYEAQ (reference sequence). The CDR3 has 15 residues. The CDR3 DNA reads TGTGCTAGCAGCCCCGACCTGGTCGGCCCCTACGAGCAGTACTTC. Translation gives CASSPDLVGPYEQYF.

Ten or more counts support this clonotype. The chain employs TRBV20-1 and TRBJ1-5, with 9 bases aligning to TRBD1. The germline gives CDR1 DFQATT, CDR2 SNEGSKA (reference sequence). The V segment lost 3 bases and the J segment 7 bases; nucleotides outside the gene matches: 4. The CDR3 runs to 13 residues. CDR3 in DNA: TGCAGTGCTAGCTGGACAGGGGTGCAGCCCCAGCATTTT. Protein: CSASWTGVQPQHF.

Many counts were recorded for this clonotype. This rearrangement joins TRBV29-1 to TRBJ1-3; D remains unclear. The CDR3 contains 14 residues. Germline V gives CDR1 SQVTM, CDR2 ANQGSEA. V lost 3 bases and J 0 bases, leaving 9 bases between the germline ends. CDR3 sequence reads: CSVDTDHSGNTIYF. The DNA for the CDR3 is TGCAGCGTTGACACGGACCACTCTGGAAACACCATATATTTT. Based on the CDR3 plus reference TRBV29-1 and TRBJ1-3, the full variable domain is SAVISQKPSRDICQRGTSLTIQCQVDSQVTMMFWYRQQPGQSLTLIATANQGSEATYESGFVIDKFPISRPNLTFSTLTVSNMSPEDSSIYLCSVDTDHSGNTIYFGEGSWLTVV.

V gene TRBV7-6 combines with J gene TRBJ2-2; no clear D gene. Germline assignment: CDR1 SGHVS and CDR2 FNYEAQ. The CDR3 is 17 amino acids. V lost 1 base and J 6 bases, leaving 18 bases between the germline ends. The CDR3 region is CASSLVASQTVAGELFF. The CDR3 DNA follows: TGTGCCAGCAGCTTAGTGGCTAGTCAGACCGTCGCCGGGGAGCTGTTTTTT.

CDR3 sequence reads: CASSLGGGHLSGNTIYF. CDR3 bases: TGTGCCAGCAGCTTAGGGGGGGGGCATCTCTCTGGAAACACCATATATTTT. The V gene is TRBV7-8, the J gene TRBJ1-3; a weak D match, TRBD1 (6 bases). Germline V gives CDR1 SGHVS, CDR2 FQNEAQ. Between the trimmed V and J ends, which lost 1 base and 0 bases, there was a span of 13 bases. The CDR3 runs to 17 residues.

This clonotype was observed at least ten times. The chain recombines TRBV30 with TRBJ2-7; D is uncertain. This CDR3 contains 12 residues. V was pared by 5 bases and J by 2 bases, with 10 bases between. CDR1 and CDR2 from the germline V gene are GTSNPN and SVGIG (reference sequence). CDR3 sequence reads: CAWGLLAYEQYF. CDR3 DNA: TGTGCCTGGGGGCTATTAGCCTACGAGCAGTACTTC.

The table lists this clonotype with many counts. This rearrangement joins TRBV6-5 to TRBJ1-5; D might be TRBD1 (5 bases). Per the germline V gene, CDR1 is MNHEY and CDR2 is SVGAGI. The CDR3 has 15 residues. V was shortened by 0 bases and J by 6 bases, with 12 bases between the two germline ends. CDR3 in amino acids: CASSYSQGPSQPQHF. CDR3 coding DNA: TGTGCCAGCAGTTACTCGCAGGGCCCGAGTCAGCCCCAGCATTTT.

This clonotype was observed at least ten times. The J gene is TRBJ1-2, the V gene TRBV7-3; the match to TRBD1 covers 7 bases. V shed 5 bases, J shed 8 bases, and the junction held 8 bases outside the gene matches. This CDR3 is 13 amino acids long. The germline CDR1 and CDR2 sequences are SGHTA and FQGTGA. In nucleotides, the CDR3 is TGTGCCAGCAGCCCGGGACAGAACACGGGCTACACCTTC. Protein sequence: CASSPGQNTGYTF.

This clonotype was seen at least ten times. CDR3 sequence reads: CASSTGTPYEQYF. Here the CDR3 DNA reads TGTGCCAGCAGTACCGGGACACCTTACGAGCAGTACTTC. The genes are TRBV28 and TRBJ2-7, with D perhaps matching TRBD1 (6 bases). Germline CDR1 reads MDHEN; CDR2 reads SYDVKM. The CDR3 is 13 amino acids. Trimming pared 5 bases from V and 4 bases from J, leaving 12 bases between.

In its sample, this clonotype was seen many times. This chain links TRBV12-5 with TRBJ2-7; 7 bases fit TRBD2. The CDR3 extends over 16 amino acids. The V segment lost 0 bases and the J segment 7 bases; nucleotides outside the gene matches: 12. Germline CDR1 reads LGHNT; CDR2 reads FRNRAP. CDR3 amino acids: CASGLVWGGASKEQYF. The CDR3 nucleotides read TGTGCTAGTGGTTTGGTCTGGGGAGGGGCCTCGAAAGAGCAGTACTTC. The variable domain in full, with the rest retrieved from reference TRBV12-5 and TRBJ2-7, is DARVTQTPRHKVTEMGQEVTMRCQPILGHNTVFWYRQTMMQGLELLAYFRNRAPLDDSGMPKDRFSAEMPDATLATLKIQPSEPRDSAVYFCASGLVWGGASKEQYFGPGTRLTVT.

This clonotype was counted many times. The chain recombines TRBV20-1 with TRBJ2-5, with D perhaps TRBD1 (5 bases). CDR3 size: 13 residues. CDR1 and CDR2 (germline): DFQATT, SNEGSKA (reference sequence). The V gene lost 2 bases and the J gene lost 1 base, with 8 bases spanning the gap. The CDR3 here is CSARYRSQETQYF. DNA for the CDR3: TGCAGTGCTAGATACAGGTCCCAAGAGACCCAGTACTTC.

This clonotype was counted ten times or more. The junction does not match germline at one end; this may be a read error. The rearrangement links TRBV12-3 or TRBV12-4 to TRBJ2-2; D is unresolved. This CDR3 has 12 amino acids. The CDR3 nucleotides read TGTGCCAGCAGCTTAGGGTCCGGGGAGCTGTTTTTT. Translating it yields CASSLGSGELFF.

The table lists this clonotype with a count of one. V is TRBV28 and J is TRBJ1-5; D possibly corresponds to TRBD1 (6 bases). Germline-derived CDR1 and CDR2 are MDHEN and SYDVKM. CDR3 length: 12 amino acids. V was trimmed by 9 bases and J by 11 bases, leaving 17 bases between them. The CDR3 loop is CASSIEGVTQHF. The CDR3 DNA reads as TGTGCCAGTAGTATTGAGGGGGTCACCCAGCATTTT. The whole variable domain, filled in from reference TRBV28 and TRBJ1-5, reads DVKVTQSSRYLVKRTGEKVFLECVQDMDHENMFWYRQDPGLGLRLIYFSYDVKMKEKGDIPEGYSVSREKKERFSLILESASTNQTSMYLCASSIEGVTQHFGDGTRLSIL.